The rows below give T cell receptor beta chains drawn from one sample of a study of cytomegalovirus exposure and HLA in healthy donors. TCRdb keeps only in-frame clones here, not all; method: immunoSEQ multiplex PCR. Found here are approximately 140,000 clones, about four fifths of them singletons; the top ten hold approximately 4%. Sequenced material: PBMCs. Source of these receptors: a woman in her forties in good health and CMV-seronegative. Both conserved end residues are part of each CDR3. The D gene is left open where the match is weak. Only part of the rows carry a size: once, few, many, or a class if the clone is expanded.

j_gene,d_gene,abundance,v_gene,CDR3aa,CDR3nt
TRBJ1-2,.,.,TRBV15,CATSRGGQGYTF,TGTGCCACCAGCAGAGGGGGGCAGGGCTACACCTTC
TRBJ2-7,TRBD2,.,TRBV5-6,CASSLGGSPEQYF,TGTGCCAGCAGCTTGGGCGGGAGCCCCGAGCAGTACTTC
TRBJ2-5,TRBD1,.,TRBV11-2,CASSPLRTGQETQYF,TGTGCCAGCAGCCCCCTCAGGACAGGGCAAGAGACCCAGTACTTC
TRBJ2-7,TRBD1,.,TRBV29-1,CSVEDPRQGRTYEQYF,TGCAGCGTTGAAGATCCCCGACAGGGGCGGACCTACGAGCAGTACTTC
TRBJ1-2,TRBD1,once,TRBV9,CASSVEVRGHGYTF,TGTGCCAGCAGCGTAGAAGTCAGGGGGCATGGCTACACCTTC
TRBJ2-5,.,.,TRBV11-2,CASSLGGEETQYF,TGTGCCAGCAGCTTAGGCGGGGAAGAGACCCAGTACTTC
TRBJ2-3,.,.,TRBV7-9,CASSPSVTDTQYF,TGTGCCAGCAGCCCCTCAGTGACAGATACGCAGTATTTT
TRBJ2-1,TRBD1,.,TRBV5-6,CASSLLLGTGRNEQFF,TGTGCCAGCAGCTTGTTATTGGGGACAGGGCGCAATGAGCAGTTCTTC
TRBJ1-4,.,.,TRBV5-3,CARSLGPLRNEKLFF,TGTGCCAGAAGCTTGGGTCCCCTACGAAATGAAAAACTGTTTTTT
TRBJ2-2,TRBD1,.,TRBV4-3,CASSQHRGNTGELFF,TGCGCCAGCAGCCAACACAGGGGGAACACCGGGGAGCTGTTTTTT
TRBJ2-3,TRBD2,.,TRBV5-1,CASSPGLAGIDTQYF,TGCGCCAGCAGCCCCGGACTAGCGGGGATAGATACGCAGTATTTT
TRBJ2-7,TRBD1,.,TRBV2,CASIPGQAPTYEQYF,TGTGCCAGCATCCCGGGACAGGCCCCGACTTACGAGCAGTACTTC
TRBJ1-6,.,.,TRBV9,CASSASVGSGAYSPLHF,TGTGCCAGCAGTGCTTCTGTAGGGTCAGGGGCGTATTCACCCCTCCACTTT
TRBJ2-3,TRBD2,.,TRBV9,CASSLTGTSLPDTQYF,TGTGCCAGCAGCTTGACCGGGACTAGCTTGCCAGATACGCAGTATTTT
TRBJ2-3,.,.,TRBV9,CASSAGLSTDTQYF,TGTGCCAGCAGCGCGGGACTGAGCACAGATACGCAGTATTTT
TRBJ1-5,.,.,TRBV6-1,CASREDGSNQPQHF,TGTGCCAGCAGGGAGGACGGTAGCAATCAGCCCCAGCATTTT
TRBJ1-2,TRBD1,.,TRBV6-5,CASSYSGGEYGYTF,TGTGCCAGCAGTTACTCAGGGGGCGAGTATGGCTACACCTTC
TRBJ1-6,TRBD1,once,TRBV18,CASSPRDRGNSPLHF,TGTGCCAGCTCACCACGGGACAGAGGAAATTCACCCCTCCACTTT
TRBJ1-5,TRBD1,.,TRBV5-1,CASSPGQGGYSNQPQHF,TGCGCCAGCAGCCCTGGACAGGGGGGATATAGCAATCAGCCCCAGCATTTT
TRBJ1-1,TRBD1,once,TRBV2,CASSEARDSLVAFF,TGTGCCAGCAGTGAAGCGCGGGACAGTTTAGTGGCTTTCTTT
TRBJ1-5,TRBD1,.,TRBV7-9,CASSLPDRDQPQHF,TGTGCCAGCAGCTTGCCCGACAGGGATCAGCCCCAGCATTTT
TRBJ1-5,.,.,TRBV4-1,CASSQDGQRGQPQHF,TGCGCCAGCAGCCAAGACGGACAGAGGGGTCAGCCCCAGCATTTT
TRBJ1-2,TRBD1,.,TRBV19,CAAGGQLNYGYTF,TGTGCCGCCGGGGGACAGCTGAACTATGGCTACACCTTC
TRBJ2-5,TRBD2,.,TRBV10-3,CAISGTSEQETQYF,TGTGCCATCAGTGGGACTAGCGAACAAGAGACCCAGTACTTC